This T cell receptor (beta chain) was found in a study of blood T cell repertoires in COVID-19. The protocol was immunoSEQ multiplex PCR, while the TCRdb copy is restricted to in-frame clones and leaves out a portion. The sample has about 250,000 clones, 85% to 90% seen once. Germline V gene sequence: CDR1 GTSNPN, CDR2 SVGIG (reference sequence). Trimming cost V 3 bases and J 12 bases; bases outside gene matches: 13. CDR3 length equals 15 residues. The sample was PBMCs or T cells enriched from blood (not recorded which). The clonotype was recovered from a man aged 35-49 years who had recovered from COVID-19. The chain links TRBV30 to TRBJ2-4, with 11 bases aligning to TRBD2. The DNA of the CDR3 is TGTGCCTGGAGCCCCCCAGGTAGCGGGAGGGTCGATCAGTACTTC. Encoded protein: CAWSPPGSGRVDQYF.